This T cell receptor (beta chain) emerged from a study of cytomegalovirus exposure and HLA in healthy donors. Use of 60 Vbeta and 13 Jbeta primers characterized the PCR. Clones were sequenced by immunoSEQ multiplex PCR, and TCRdb holds only the in-frame ones, with some missing. This repertoire shows approximately 190,000 clones, 80% to 85% found once; its top ten account for 0.7% to 0.95%. The CDR3 contains 15 residues. J gave up 5 bases and V 2 bases, and 5 bases lay outside the gene matches. Germline V gene lookup returns CDR1 MNHNS and CDR2 SASEGT. A word on this clone: Its antigen is still unknown.

Study-wide results and caveats: For most TCR beta V segments, an earlier analysis put the productive rate at about 87% or about 30% of the time. Presence/absence results assume similar sequencing depth per donor, which may not hold. Later genetic work tied a missense DCLRE1C variant to beta-chain V and J trimming. Later on, analysis showed that most CMV-associated TCR beta chains appeared to be HLA-restricted.

V gene TRBV6-1 combines with J gene TRBJ1-2; TRBD1 aligns across 10 bases. This receptor was identified in a woman between 18 and 30 years old in good health and CMV-seronegative. Sequencing input: PBMCs. CDR3 residues: CASSELGTGVYGYTF. The CDR3, as DNA: TGTGCCAGCAGTGAACTCGGGACAGGGGTATATGGCTACACCTTC.